This record concerns one T cell receptor beta chain sequence. The germline V gene encodes CDR1 MNHEY and CDR2 SVGEGT. Trimming took 3 bases from V and 0 from J, leaving 8 bases between them. The CDR3 is made up of 14 amino acids. Original processing methods: Reference gene primers were amplified, and this amplification served to estimate nucleated cell counts. The assay was immunoSEQ multiplex PCR, and TCRdb's table has in-frame clones only and misses some. V and J calls and clone size are copied from that table; D and trimming were computed from the DNA. The sample shows tens of thousands of clones, around nine tenths of them seen only once. The data are from a study of blood T cell repertoires in COVID-19. Study-wide background: COVID-19 samples, acute and convalescent, were from the United States, Italy and Spain. T cells, B-cell-depleted T cells, or PBMCs supplied cDNA or gDNA.

The specimen sequenced was peripheral blood. The TCR sequence derives from an elderly woman with acute or convalescent COVID-19. The chain combines TRBV6-2 or TRBV6-3 with TRBJ1-1; no firm D call. The DNA of the CDR3 is TGTGCCAGCAGTTATGAGGGAATGAACACTGAAGCTTTCTTT. Translation gives CASSYEGMNTEAFF.